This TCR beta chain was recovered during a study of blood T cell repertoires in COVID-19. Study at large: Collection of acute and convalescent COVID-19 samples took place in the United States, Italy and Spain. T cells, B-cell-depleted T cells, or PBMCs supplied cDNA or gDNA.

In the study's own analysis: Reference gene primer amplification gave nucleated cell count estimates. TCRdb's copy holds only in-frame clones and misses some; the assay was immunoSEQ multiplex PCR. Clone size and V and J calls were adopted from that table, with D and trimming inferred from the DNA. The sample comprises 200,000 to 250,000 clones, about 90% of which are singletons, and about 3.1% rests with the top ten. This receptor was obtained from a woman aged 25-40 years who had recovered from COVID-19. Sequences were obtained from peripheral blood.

CDR3 DNA: TGCGCCAGCAGCTTGGAGCCTAACTATGGCTACACCTTC. Amino acid sequence: CASSLEPNYGYTF. This chain uses TRBV5-1 with TRBJ1-2; D gene unclear. From germline, CDR1 is SGHRS and CDR2 YFSETQ. This CDR3 has 13 amino acids. Trimming stripped 0 bases from V and 0 bases from J, with 3 bases between. Full variable domain (missing parts from reference TRBV5-1 and TRBJ1-2): KAGVTQTPRYLIKTRGQQVTLSCSPISGHRSVSWYQQTPGQGLQFLFEYFSETQRNKGNFPGRFSGRQFSNSRSEMNVSTLELGDSALYLCASSLEPNYGYTFGSGTRLTVV.